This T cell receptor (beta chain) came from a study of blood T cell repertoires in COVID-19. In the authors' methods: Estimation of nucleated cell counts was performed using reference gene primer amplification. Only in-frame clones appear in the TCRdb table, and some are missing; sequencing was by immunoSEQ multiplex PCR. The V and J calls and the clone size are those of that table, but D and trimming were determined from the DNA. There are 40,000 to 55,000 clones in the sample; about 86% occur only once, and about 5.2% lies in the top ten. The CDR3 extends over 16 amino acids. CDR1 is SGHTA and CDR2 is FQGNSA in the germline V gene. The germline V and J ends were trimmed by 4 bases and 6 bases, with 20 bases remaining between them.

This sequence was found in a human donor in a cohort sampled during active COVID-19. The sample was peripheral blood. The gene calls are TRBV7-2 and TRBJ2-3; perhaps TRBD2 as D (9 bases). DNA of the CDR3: TGTGCCAGCAGCTCACAGGGACTAGCAGGGGGCGATACGCAGTATTTT. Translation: CASSSQGLAGGDTQYF.